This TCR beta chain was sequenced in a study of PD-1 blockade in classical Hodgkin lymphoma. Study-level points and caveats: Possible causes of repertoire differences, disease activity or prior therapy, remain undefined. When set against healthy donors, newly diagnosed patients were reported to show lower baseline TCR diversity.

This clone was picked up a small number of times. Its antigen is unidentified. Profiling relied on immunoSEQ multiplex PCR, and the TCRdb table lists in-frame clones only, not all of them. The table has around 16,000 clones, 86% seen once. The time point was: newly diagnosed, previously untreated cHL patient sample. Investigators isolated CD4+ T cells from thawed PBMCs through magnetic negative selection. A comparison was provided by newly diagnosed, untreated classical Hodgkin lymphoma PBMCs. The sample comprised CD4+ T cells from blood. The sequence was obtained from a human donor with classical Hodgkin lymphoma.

CDR3 protein: CASSLSGAGTGLYEQYF. CDR3 DNA: TGTGCCAGCAGCTTATCAGGGGCCGGGACAGGGCTCTACGAGCAGTACTTC. The chain uses TRBV11-2 and TRBJ2-7, with 9 bases identical to TRBD1. The germline CDR1 and CDR2 sequences are SGHAT and FQNNGV. This CDR3 region has 17 residues. V shed 2 bases and J 3 bases; nucleotides not matched to a gene: 11.